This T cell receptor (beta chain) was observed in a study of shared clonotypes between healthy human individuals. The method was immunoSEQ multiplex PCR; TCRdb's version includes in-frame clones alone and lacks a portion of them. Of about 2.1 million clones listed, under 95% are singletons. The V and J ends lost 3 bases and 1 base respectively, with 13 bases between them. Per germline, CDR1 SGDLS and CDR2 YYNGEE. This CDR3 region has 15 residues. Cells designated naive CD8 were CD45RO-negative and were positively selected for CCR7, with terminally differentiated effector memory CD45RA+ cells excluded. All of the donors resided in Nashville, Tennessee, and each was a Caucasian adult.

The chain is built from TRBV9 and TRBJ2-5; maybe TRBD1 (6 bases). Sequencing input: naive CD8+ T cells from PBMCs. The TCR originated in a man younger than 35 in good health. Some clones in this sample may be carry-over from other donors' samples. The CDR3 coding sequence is TGTGCCAGCAGCGCTGGGACAACCTCCCAAGAGACCCAGTACTTC. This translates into CASSAGTTSQETQYF. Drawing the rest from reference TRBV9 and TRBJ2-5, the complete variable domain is DSGVTQTPKHLITATGQRVTLRCSPRSGDLSVYWYQQSLDQGLQFLIQYYNGEERAKGNILERFSAQQFPDLHSELNLSSLELGDSALYFCASSAGTTSQETQYFGPGTRLLVL.